This entry describes one T cell receptor beta chain. The antigen is undetermined. CFSE-labeled sorted T cells met regulatory or mature dendritic cells for 4 to 6 days. Germline V CDR1 and CDR2: MNHNY, SVGAGI (reference sequence). The CDR3 spans 13 residues. V was cut by 5 bases and J by 8 bases, with 10 bases left in between. Sequencing was performed with immunoSEQ multiplex PCR; in TCRdb, only in-frame clones are kept and a portion is missing. The sample records about 12,000 clones, 74% being singletons. These data come from a study of regulatory dendritic cells for organ transplantation. The receptor was isolated from a human donor in good health. Source material: naive CD4+ T cells from blood cultured with regulatory dendritic cells. Subset given: CD45RA+ naive T cells. This sequence joins TRBV6-6 and TRBJ1-6, with a tentative D call TRBD1 (6 bases). CDR3 in amino acids: CASSTGKDSPLHF. In nucleotides, the CDR3 is TGTGCCAGCAGTACAGGGAAGGATTCACCCCTCCACTTT.